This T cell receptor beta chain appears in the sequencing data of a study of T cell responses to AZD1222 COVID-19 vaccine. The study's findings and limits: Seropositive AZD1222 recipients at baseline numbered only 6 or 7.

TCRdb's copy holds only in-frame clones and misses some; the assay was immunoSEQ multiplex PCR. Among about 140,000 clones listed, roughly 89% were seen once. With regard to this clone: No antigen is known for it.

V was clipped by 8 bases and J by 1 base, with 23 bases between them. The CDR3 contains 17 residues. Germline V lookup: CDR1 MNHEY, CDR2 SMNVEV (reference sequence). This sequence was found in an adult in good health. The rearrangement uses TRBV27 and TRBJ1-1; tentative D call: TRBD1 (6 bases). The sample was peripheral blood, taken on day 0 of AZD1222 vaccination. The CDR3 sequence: CASALAVYRVSNTEAFF. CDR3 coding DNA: TGTGCCAGCGCCCTTGCCGTATACAGGGTTTCGAACACTGAAGCTTTCTTT.